What follows describes a single TCR beta chain. What it recognizes is unknown. The PCR made use of 60 Vbeta and 13 Jbeta primers. Using immunoSEQ multiplex PCR, the repertoire was profiled, and TCRdb retains in-frame clones only, with some absent. The table has around 180,000 clones, approximately 75% seen once. The length of the CDR3 is 13 residues. Trimming cost V 4 bases and J 4 bases; bases outside gene matches: 0. CDR1 is ENHRY and CDR2 is SYGVKD in the germline V gene. The sample originates from a study of cytomegalovirus exposure and HLA in healthy donors. Study outcomes and limitations: Later findings reportedly placed an Asian-associated ancestry cluster below the approximately 670-donor mean for N-insertions.

The material sequenced was PBMCs. The rearrangement links TRBV10-3 to TRBJ2-3, with TRBD2 matching over 9 bases. This receptor was obtained from a girl aged 10-17 years in good health and CMV-seronegative. CDR3 DNA sequence: TGTGCCATCAGTGGGACTAGCGCAGATACGCAGTATTTT. Translated: CAISGTSADTQYF.